The rows below give T cell receptor beta chains drawn from one sample of a study of identical twins. TCRdb itself ran the 5' RACE reads through MiXCR, one entry per CDR3 protein. This table holds approximately 220,000 distinct CDR3 sequences, around 10% found once. The sample taken for sequencing was memory (CD45RO+) T cells sorted from blood. The source is a woman under 30 in good health. Each CDR3 is given with its conserved first and last residue. The D gene is left open where the match is weak. Clone size is stated in some rows and not others, as once, few, many or a class when expanded.

cdr3_aa cdr3_nt v_call d_call j_call clone_size
CASSYPRTATYEQYF TGTGCCAGCAGTTACCCCCGGACTGCCACCTACGAGCAGTACTTC TRBV6-2/TRBV6-3 . TRBJ2-7 .
CASSLEFSYEQYF TGCGCCAGCAGCTTGGAATTTAGCTACGAGCAGTACTTC TRBV5-1 . TRBJ2-7 .
CSVLWRDEQFF TGCAGCGTTTTATGGCGGGACGAGCAGTTCTTC TRBV29-1 . TRBJ2-1 few
CASSLGRGGELFF TGTGCCAGCAGCTTAGGGCGTGGCGGGGAGCTGTTTTTT TRBV7-7 . TRBJ2-2 many
CASSLVLAGVKEQYF TGTGCCAGCAGCTTAGTCCTAGCGGGAGTAAAAGAGCAGTACTTC TRBV11-2 TRBD2 TRBJ2-7 .
CSARDLFFGESQETQYF TGCAGTGCTAGAGATCTCTTCTTCGGGGAGTCCCAAGAGACCCAGTACTTC TRBV20-1 . TRBJ2-5 few
CASSLKAGAYEQYF TGTGCCAGCAGCTTAAAGGCAGGGGCCTACGAGCAGTACTTC TRBV7-2 . TRBJ2-7 many
CASSTSGTNNEQFF TGTGCCAGCAGTACGAGCGGGACAAACAATGAGCAGTTCTTC TRBV27 . TRBJ2-1 .
CASSYSSSGTDTQYF TGTGCCAGCAGTTACTCTTCCAGCGGCACAGATACGCAGTATTTT TRBV6-5 . TRBJ2-3 .
CASSLEALRETQYF TGTGCCAGCAGCTTAGAGGCCCTGAGAGAGACCCAGTACTTC TRBV7-2 . TRBJ2-5 .
CSARGGDRASYEQYF TGCAGTGCTAGAGGGGGGGACAGGGCCTCCTACGAGCAGTACTTC TRBV20-1 TRBD1 TRBJ2-7 many
CSALGQGGDQPQHF TGCAGTGCTCTCGGACAGGGAGGGGATCAGCCCCAGCATTTT TRBV20-1 TRBD1 TRBJ1-5 .
CASIRDGNTGELFF TGTGCCAGCATCCGGGACGGGAACACCGGGGAGCTGTTTTTT TRBV11-2 . TRBJ2-2 .
CALNEQFF TGTGCCCTCAATGAGCAGTTCTTC TRBV30 . TRBJ2-1 .
CSAYDRVAKNIQYF TGCAGTGCTTATGACAGGGTAGCCAAAAACATTCAGTACTTC TRBV20-1 TRBD1 TRBJ2-4 many
CASSQGADSGANVLTF TGCGCCAGCAGCCAGGGGGCGGACTCTGGGGCCAACGTCCTGACTTTC TRBV4-3 . TRBJ2-6 medium-sized
CASSTRSDSYEQYF TGCGCCAGCAGCACGCGGTCAGACTCCTACGAGCAGTACTTC TRBV5-1 . TRBJ2-7 .
CASSSGGGVKSFF TGTGCCAGCAGCTCGGGTGGGGGGGTAAAGTCTTTCTTT TRBV7-2 . TRBJ1-1 few
CASSSSLIARGYTF TGTGCCAGCAGCTCCTCATTAATAGCGCGAGGCTACACCTTC TRBV11-2 . TRBJ1-2 .
CASSVHQTSRGQDTQYF TGTGCCAGCAGCGTCCACCAGACTAGCCGTGGGCAAGATACGCAGTATTTT TRBV9 TRBD2 TRBJ2-3 few
CSARTSGGTGYNEQFF TGCAGTGCTCGGACTAGCGGGGGGACGGGATACAATGAGCAGTTCTTC TRBV20-1 TRBD2 TRBJ2-1 few
CASSDTGRDEQFF TGTGCCAGCAGCGATACAGGGAGAGATGAGCAGTTCTTC TRBV9 . TRBJ2-1 few
CASSLGPLCEQFF TGTGCCAGCAGCTTGGGGCCTCTCTGTGAGCAGTTCTTC TRBV5-8 . TRBJ2-1 few
CAIKATSGVETQYF TGTGCCATCAAGGCGACTAGCGGGGTGGAGACCCAGTACTTC TRBV10-3 TRBD2 TRBJ2-5 many
CASSLEQVGTQYF TGCGCCAGCAGCTTGGAGCAGGTTGGGACCCAGTACTTC TRBV5-1 . TRBJ2-5 many
CASSLGGTGELFF TGTGCCAGCAGTTTGGGCGGCACCGGGGAGCTGTTTTTT TRBV12-3/TRBV12-4 . TRBJ2-2 many
CASSVTSGVSYNEQFF TGTGCCAGCAGTGTAACTAGCGGGGTATCCTACAATGAGCAGTTCTTC TRBV6-4 TRBD2 TRBJ2-1 .
CASSDGTGNSPLHF TGTGCCAGCAGCGACGGGACAGGGAACTCACCCCTCCACTTT TRBV3-1 TRBD1 TRBJ1-6 many
CAISGVSGANVLTF TGTGCCATCAGTGGTGTCTCTGGGGCCAACGTCCTGACTTTC TRBV10-3 . TRBJ2-6 many